This T cell receptor (beta chain) was found in a study of response to subunit inactivated influenza vaccine. One entry per CDR3 protein results from TCRdb running MiXCR on the RT-PCR reads. Here the sample spans around 320,000 distinct CDR3 sequences, about 20% being singletons. This clonotype was detected many times. This CDR3 region has 14 residues. Trimming left V 7 bases short and J 0 bases short, with 10 bases between. Sequenced material: PBMCs from blood, taken roughly 20 months after vaccination. The TCR originated in a man aged 50 to 75 who received an inactivated influenza vaccine. The chain couples TRBV12-3 or TRBV12-4 to TRBJ1-5; TRBD1 might be the D (6 bases). The CDR3 loop is CASTPGVSNQPQHF. The CDR3 DNA is TGTGCCAGCACACCAGGGGTTAGCAATCAGCCCCAGCATTTT.